These 5 T cell receptor beta chains originate from one sample sequenced in a study of blood T cell repertoires in COVID-19. The method was immunoSEQ multiplex PCR; TCRdb's version includes in-frame clones alone and lacks a portion of them. This table holds fewer than 500,000 clones, 70% to 90% found once. The specimen was peripheral blood. These receptors were obtained from a woman aged 25 to 45 with active or convalescent COVID-19.

V usage is TRBV18 and J usage is TRBJ1-3, with 8 positions matching TRBD1. V lost 3 bases and J lost 6; bases outside the gene matches: 4. CDR3 length equals 14 residues. Germline assignment: CDR1 KGHSH and CDR2 LQKENI. CDR3 sequence reads: CASSPDRAENTIYF. Written as DNA, the CDR3 is TGTGCCAGCTCACCGGACAGGGCCGAAAACACCATATATTTT.

V usage is TRBV6-5 and J usage is TRBJ1-5; 8 bases align to TRBD1. J lost 2 bases, V lost 10 bases, and 10 bases had no gene match. The germline CDR1 and CDR2 sequences are MNHEY and SVGAGI. This CDR3 region has 15 residues. CDR3 DNA sequence: TGTGCCACCTCTCAGGGGGCGGGGGGCAATCAGCCCCAGCATTTT. Translated, it gives CATSQGAGGNQPQHF.

This clone was seen only once. CDR3 sequence: CASTIRGGPYNEQFF. For the CDR3, the DNA is TGTGCCAGCACCATAAGGGGGGGGCCCTACAATGAGCAGTTCTTC. V usage is TRBV27 and J usage is TRBJ2-1; maybe TRBD2 (7 bases). This CDR3 has 15 residues. V was trimmed by 7 bases and J by 2 bases, leaving 15 bases between them. CDR1 is MNHEY and CDR2 is SMNVEV in the germline V gene (reference sequence).

The genes are TRBV6-5 and TRBJ2-5; 7 nucleotides line up with TRBD2. The germline V gene encodes CDR1 MNHEY and CDR2 SVGAGI. V was clipped by 6 bases and J by 2 bases; unmatched bases: 9. CDR3 length equals 15 residues. This CDR3 is CASRGASGKQETQYF. DNA for the CDR3: TGTGCCAGCAGAGGGGCTAGCGGTAAACAAGAGACCCAGTACTTC.

The chain joins TRBV6-5 to TRBJ1-4, with 9 bases aligning to TRBD1. Germline-derived CDR1 and CDR2 are MNHEY and SVGAGI. Trimming at V came to 8 bases and at J to 8 bases, leaving 6 bases not matched to a gene. The CDR3 is 13 amino acids. CDR3 protein: CASRRQGGEKLFF. CDR3 sequence (DNA): TGTGCCAGCCGGCGACAGGGGGGAGAAAAACTGTTTTTT.